The 21 T cell receptor beta chains in this list originate from one sample, sequenced in a study of Ad26.COV2.S vaccination and SARS-CoV-2 variants. Method: immunoSEQ multiplex PCR; TCRdb's copy keeps in-frame clones and lacks some. The table records about 280,000 clones, 87% of them present only once. Documented treatment: about 20 received Ad26.COV2.S at low or high dose, single or two shots; 5 received placebo; per-sample allocation not given. Sampling was performed 63 days after the first vaccine or placebo injection. Here the sequenced sample was peripheral blood, taken in a trial of Ad26.COV2.S vaccine versus placebo. The receptors originated from a person between 18 and 65 years old who received the Ad26.COV2.S COVID-19 vaccine or a placebo.

This clone occurred once. This rearrangement joins TRBV4-1 to TRBJ1-3, with D hard to call. Germline CDR1 is MGHRA and CDR2 is YSYEKL. Trimming cost V 0 bases and J 0 bases, with 9 bases left between them. The CDR3 covers 16 residues. CDR3 amino acids: CASSQEDRYSGNTIYF. DNA of the CDR3: TGCGCCAGCAGCCAAGAGGATCGATACTCTGGAAACACCATATATTTT.

The V call is TRBV6-5, the J call TRBJ1-2; a possible D gene is TRBD1 (6 bases). The CDR3 runs 15 residues. The V end lost 6 bases, the J end lost 0 bases, and 14 bases lay between the germline ends. Germline lookup yields CDR1 MNHEY and CDR2 SVGAGI. In nucleotides, the CDR3 is TGTGCCAGCAGCCTCGACAGGTTACCTAACTATGGCTACACCTTC. This encodes CASSLDRLPNYGYTF.

V is TRBV19 and J is TRBJ2-7; TRBD1 matches 9 bases. V shed 3 bases and J 6 bases; nucleotides not matched to a gene: 9. Germline values: CDR1 LNHDA, CDR2 SQIVND (reference sequence). This CDR3 region has 15 residues. The CDR3 loop is CASSIWPGTGSEQYF. For the CDR3, the DNA is TGTGCCAGTAGTATCTGGCCTGGGACAGGGAGCGAGCAGTACTTC. The complete variable domain, with remaining parts taken from reference TRBV19 and TRBJ2-7, reads DGGITQSPKYLFRKEGQNVTLSCEQNLNHDAMYWYRQDPGQGLRLIYYSQIVNDFQKGDIAEGYSVSREKKESFPLTVTSAQKNPTAFYLCASSIWPGTGSEQYFGPGTRLTVT.

The count of this clone is one. The chain links TRBV23-1 to TRBJ2-3, with 11 bases identical to TRBD2. TRBV23-1 is an ORF, and what it does is uncertain. After removal of 3 bases from V and 2 bases from J, the junction contained 13 bases not matched to a gene. The CDR3 runs 19 residues. The CDR3 nucleotides read TGCGCCAGCAGTCACCTACAACCAGGGACTAGCGGCCTCACAGATACGCAGTATTTT. It yields the protein CASSHLQPGTSGLTDTQYF.

The CDR3 reads CASSPSGSHYEQYF. The CDR3 DNA reads as TGTGCCAGCAGCCCTAGCGGGAGTCACTACGAGCAGTACTTC. The rearrangement joins TRBV3-1 (or the pseudogene TRBV3-2) to TRBJ2-7, with TRBD2 matching over 10 bases. Trimming at V came to 4 bases and at J to 3 bases, leaving 3 bases not matched to a gene. Germline-derived CDR1 and CDR2 are LGHDT and YNNKEL (reference sequence). The CDR3 consists of 14 residues.

This chain uses TRBV5-1 with TRBJ1-1, with a weak D call TRBD1 (6 bases). The CDR3 has 15 amino acids. V was trimmed by 0 bases and J by 4 bases, leaving 13 bases between them. CDR1 is SGHRS and CDR2 is YFSETQ in the germline V gene. This chain's CDR3 is CASSLGAGDGTEAFF. Written as DNA, the CDR3 is TGCGCCAGCAGCTTGGGGGCAGGGGATGGCACTGAAGCTTTCTTT.

The chain's CDR3 is CASSFLGGPNTEAFF. The CDR3 region has the DNA TGTGCCAGCAGCTTCCTAGGGGGACCGAACACTGAAGCTTTCTTT. The V gene is TRBV5-6, the J gene TRBJ1-1, with a possible D match to TRBD1 (6 bases). This CDR3 is 15 amino acids long. The V end was cut by 2 bases, the J end by 1 base, with 12 bases between. CDR1 SGHDT and CDR2 YYEEEE come from the germline V gene.

V and J are TRBV10-3 and TRBJ1-6; TRBD1 aligns across 7 bases. CDR3 length: 15 amino acids. Germline CDR1 is ENHRY and CDR2 is SYGVKD. Germline trimming cut 4 bases from V and 7 bases from J; bases unmatched to any gene: 7. The CDR3 nucleotides read TGTGCCATCAGTGGCTCGACAGGGTACAATTCACCCCTCCACTTT. Amino acid sequence: CAISGSTGYNSPLHF.

The J gene is TRBJ1-5, the V gene TRBV7-2, with 9 bases that match TRBD1. The CDR3 has 14 amino acids. The V and J ends lost 5 bases and 3 bases, in that order; junction bases with no gene match: 2. CDR1 and CDR2 from the germline V gene are SGHTA and FQGNSA. DNA for the CDR3: TGTGCCAGCAGCCAACAGGGGGCCAATCAGCCCCAGCATTTT. As protein: CASSQQGANQPQHF.

This clone was seen more than once but under ten times. The chain joins TRBV6-1 to TRBJ1-5; D possibly corresponds to TRBD1 (5 bases). The germline gives CDR1 MNHNS, CDR2 SASEGT. Trimming took off 4 bases at V and 3 bases at J, with 16 bases between the two ends. The CDR3 runs to 16 residues. Here the CDR3 DNA reads TGTGCCAGCAGTGTTCGGGGCAGGGACCCCAATCAGCCCCAGCATTTT. It yields the protein CASSVRGRDPNQPQHF.

This chain uses TRBV25-1 with TRBJ1-5, with 8 positions matching TRBD1. Germline V gene lookup returns CDR1 MGHDK and CDR2 SYGVNS. The CDR3 loop spans 13 amino acids. V shed 6 bases, J shed 6 bases, and the junction held 4 bases outside the gene matches. This CDR3 is CASRGQGGQPQHF. DNA of the CDR3: TGTGCCAGCAGAGGACAGGGCGGTCAGCCCCAGCATTTT.

The J gene is TRBJ2-1, the V gene TRBV11-2, with TRBD2 as a possible D gene (5 bases). The CDR3 totals 13 residues. The germline V and J ends were trimmed by 0 bases and 10 bases, with 10 bases remaining between them. Per germline, CDR1 SGHAT and CDR2 FQNNGV. CDR3 coding DNA: TGTGCCAGCAGCTTAGATCAGCGGTGGGAGCAGTTCTTC. Translating it yields CASSLDQRWEQFF.

In its sample, this clone was seen a few times. The chain uses TRBV30 and TRBJ1-5, with D possibly being TRBD1 (6 bases). Trimming took 3 bases from V and 6 from J, leaving 15 bases between them. This CDR3 contains 14 residues. Germline CDR1 GTSNPN, CDR2 SVGIG (reference sequence). The CDR3 sequence: CAWRGTSWAQPQHF. The CDR3 DNA is TGTGCCTGGAGGGGGACATCCTGGGCTCAGCCCCAGCATTTT.

This sequence joins TRBV5-1 and TRBJ2-3, with 15 nucleotides matching TRBD2. V shed 4 bases, J shed 2 bases, and the junction held 2 bases outside the gene matches. Per germline, CDR1 SGHRS and CDR2 YFSETQ. The CDR3 is made up of 16 amino acids. CDR3 coding DNA: TGCGCCAGCAGCGGACTAGCGGGGGGGCCCACAGATACGCAGTATTTT. Translated: CASSGLAGGPTDTQYF.

The chain employs TRBV19 and TRBJ2-6; D call uncertain. V shed 7 bases and J shed 4 bases, with 2 bases lying between them. CDR1 and CDR2 (germline): LNHDA, SQIVND (reference sequence). The length of the CDR3 is 11 residues. The CDR3 coding sequence is TGTGCCAGTACAGGGGCCAACGTCCTGACTTTC. Its translation is CASTGANVLTF.

The chain links TRBV10-2 to TRBJ2-2, with 12 nucleotides matching TRBD1. Germline V gene data show CDR1 as WSHSY and CDR2 as SAAADI. V lost 6 bases, J lost 1 base, and 3 bases stayed unmatched. The CDR3 consists of 16 residues. CDR3: CASRGQGAGNTGELFF. DNA of the CDR3: TGCGCCAGCAGGGGACAGGGGGCGGGGAACACCGGGGAGCTGTTTTTT.

This clone came up once. The genes are TRBV6-5 and TRBJ2-1, with 10 bases aligning to TRBD2. The CDR3 is 16 residues long. Germline V gene lookup returns CDR1 MNHEY and CDR2 SVGAGI. The junction had 10 bases not matched to a gene; V was cut back by 3 bases and J by 8 bases. The DNA for the CDR3 is TGTGCCAGCAGTTATCGGTTAGCGGGGGGTAGGGATGAGCAGTTCTTC. The encoded protein is CASSYRLAGGRDEQFF.

The J gene is TRBJ2-1, the V gene TRBV9; possible D gene TRBD2, 6 bases. This CDR3 has 17 amino acids. Looked up from germline, CDR1 is SGDLS and CDR2 is YYNGEE. The germline V and J ends were trimmed by 2 bases and 2 bases, with 17 bases remaining between them. The CDR3 sequence: CASSVGTEILPYNEQFF. Written as DNA, the CDR3 is TGTGCCAGCAGCGTCGGGACTGAGATTTTGCCCTACAATGAGCAGTTCTTC.

This clone has just one count. V usage is TRBV5-5 and J usage is TRBJ1-3, with D hard to call. The CDR3 is 15 residues long. V was clipped by 4 bases and J by 0 bases, with 11 bases between them. Per germline, CDR1 SGHKS and CDR2 YYEKEE (reference sequence). The DNA of the CDR3 is TGTGCCAGCAGCCAATATTTGAGCTCTGGAAACACCATATATTTT. Translated: CASSQYLSSGNTIYF. Full variable domain (outside the CDR3, taken from reference TRBV5-5 and TRBJ1-3): DAGVTQSPTHLIKTRGQQVTLRCSPISGHKSVSWYQQVLGQGPQFIFQYYEKEERGRGNFPDRFSARQFPNYSSELNVNALLLGDSALYLCASSQYLSSGNTIYFGEGSWLTVV.

The chain couples TRBV6-2 or TRBV6-3 to TRBJ2-1, with D possibly being TRBD2 (6 bases). The germline V gene has CDR1 MNHEY and CDR2 SVGEGT. The V end was cut by 6 bases, the J end by 16 bases, with 22 bases between. The CDR3 totals 13 residues. The CDR3 coding sequence is TGTGCCAGCAGCCACCGGGCACTAGCTCCGGCTTTCTTC. It translates to CASSHRALAPAFF.

This chain joins TRBV2 and TRBJ2-7, with 8 bases aligning to TRBD1. There are 14 residues in the CDR3. The germline V gene has CDR1 SNHLY and CDR2 FYNNEI. Losses at the gene ends were 6 bases for V and 2 bases for J; bases not matched to a gene: 6. CDR3 in DNA: TGTGCCAGCAGGGACAGGACAGGGACCTACGAGCAGTACTTC. The encoded protein is CASRDRTGTYEQYF.